This T cell receptor beta chain appears in the sequencing data of a study of cytomegalovirus exposure and HLA in healthy donors. Study results and limitations: Listed as cytomegalovirus-associated were approximately 160 TCR beta chains.

CDR3 size: 13 residues. Germline lookup yields CDR1 SQVTM and CDR2 ANQGSEA. The ends were cut back, 6 bases at V and 4 bases at J, with 15 bases in the middle. 13 Jbeta primers and 60 Vbeta primers were used for the PCR. Original handling: Later analysis identified roughly 82 million unique TCR beta chains, 10 million to 12 million shared. Sequencing used immunoSEQ multiplex PCR; TCRdb keeps in-frame clones, though not all of them. For V, J and clone size, that table is used; D and trimming come from the DNA. The repertoire holds 95,000 to 150,000 clones, with around 85% as singletons. This clone is a singleton in its sample. Its matching antigen is unknown.

Sequencing input: PBMCs. This rearrangement joins TRBV29-1 to TRBJ2-5; tentative D call: TRBD2 (6 bases). The origin of this receptor is a man aged 30 to 45 in good health and CMV-seronegative. CDR3: CSVQVVGGETQYF. CDR3 nucleotide sequence: TGCAGCGTACAGGTGGTGGGAGGAGAGACCCAGTACTTC.